This T cell receptor beta chain came from a study of PD-1 blockade in classical Hodgkin lymphoma. CDR1 is SGHDT and CDR2 is YYEEEE in the germline V gene. V lost 4 bases and J 0 bases, leaving 11 bases between the germline ends. CDR3 size: 15 residues. Noted time point: newly diagnosed, previously untreated cHL patient sample. Magnetic depletion of non-target cells from thawed PBMCs yielded purified CD8+ T cells. Clones were sequenced by immunoSEQ multiplex PCR, and TCRdb holds only the in-frame ones, with some missing. This sample carries tens of thousands of clones, about 87% of them seen once, and the ten largest clones take roughly 6.1%.

The chain carries TRBV5-6 and TRBJ2-1; D is perhaps TRBD1 or TRBD2 (5 bases each). Input material: CD8+ T cells from blood. This sequence originates from a human donor with classical Hodgkin lymphoma. Written as DNA, the CDR3 is TGTGCCAGCAGCCATTGGGGGAGCTCCTACAATGAGCAGTTCTTC. Translated, it gives CASSHWGSSYNEQFF.